The 32 T cell receptor beta chains given below trace back to one sample, sequenced in a study of CD8 T cells in Susac syndrome (dated by TCRdb to about 2019). The library was generated by the immunoSEQ multiplex PCR assay. RNA was extracted with the RNeasy kit and about 0.5 to 1 ug was reverse transcribed using random hexamers. TCRdb reanalyzed the raw reads on its own, using fastp at Q25 for trimming and MiXCR for clone calling, and kept in-frame beta chains. Rows are unified per CDR3 protein, each entry keeping the most common DNA and genes. Present in this sample are about 140,000 distinct CDR3 sequences, about 95% of which were seen just once. The ten most abundant clones make up roughly 0.14% of the sample. The sample consisted of CD4+ T cells from PBMCs. Receptors were obtained from a human donor with Susac syndrome.

The chain carries TRBV6-4 and TRBJ2-1, with D perhaps TRBD2 (6 bases). There are 13 residues in the CDR3. Trimming took 2 bases from V and 6 from J, leaving 8 bases between them. CDR1 MRHNA and CDR2 SNTAGT come from the germline V gene. The CDR3: CASSDVGGNEQFF. As DNA, the CDR3 is TGTGCCAGCAGTGACGTGGGGGGCAATGAGCAGTTCTTC.

This chain uses TRBV5-4 with TRBJ2-1; possible D gene TRBD1, 6 bases. The CDR3 spans 14 residues. CDR1 is SGHNT and CDR2 is YYREEE in the germline V gene (reference sequence). With 3 bases removed from V and 9 bases from J, the gap between germline ends came to 16 bases. The CDR3 DNA reads TGTGCCAGCAGCTCCGCCACCGAAGGGGGTGAGCAGTTCTTC. It yields the protein CASSSATEGGEQFF.

The rearrangement uses TRBV3-1 and TRBJ2-1; weak D call: TRBD2 (6 bases). Trimming left V 3 bases short and J 2 bases short, with 11 bases between. This CDR3 is 15 amino acids long. Germline CDR1 is LGHDT and CDR2 is YNNKEL (reference sequence). CDR3: CASSQSAGTYNEQFF. The CDR3 region has the DNA TGTGCCAGCAGCCAGTCCGCGGGGACCTACAATGAGCAGTTCTTC.

The chain combines TRBV12-3 or TRBV12-4 with TRBJ1-4; D gene unclear. The V end was cut by 3 bases, the J end by 7 bases, with 9 bases between. CDR3 length equals 13 residues. The CDR3 nucleotides are TGTGCCAGCAGTTTGCAAGCGAGTGAAAAACTGTTTTTT. This gives the protein CASSLQASEKLFF.

This chain links TRBV15 with TRBJ1-5; D not resolved. CDR3 length: 13 residues. V lost 6 bases and J lost 6, with 12 bases in between. CDR1 and CDR2 (germline): LNHNV, YYDKDF (reference sequence). Here the CDR3 DNA reads TGTGCCACCAGGGATTTGAGTAGTCAGCCCCAGCATTTT. The encoded protein is CATRDLSSQPQHF.

The CDR3 DNA reads as TGTGCCAGCAGCACCCGGGACCCACACAATGAGCAGTTCTTC. This codes for CASSTRDPHNEQFF. The V and J genes are TRBV9 and TRBJ2-1, with D perhaps assigned TRBD1 or TRBD2 (5 bases each). Trimming shortened V by 4 bases and J by 5 bases, and 13 bases separated the two germline ends. Germline V CDR1 and CDR2: SGDLS, YYNGEE. The CDR3 totals 14 residues.

The chain uses TRBV10-3 and TRBJ1-5, with 7 bases identical to TRBD1. The V gene's germline CDR1 is ENHRY and CDR2 SYGVKD. The ends lost 6 bases at V and 3 bases at J; junction bases unmatched: 5. The CDR3 consists of 14 residues. The CDR3 bases are TGTGCCATCAGCGCAACAGGGGACAATCAGCCCCAGCATTTT. Translating it yields CAISATGDNQPQHF.

The chain carries TRBV4-1 and TRBJ1-5, with unresolved D. V lost 3 bases and J lost 6, with 12 bases in between. Germline V gene data show CDR1 as MGHRA and CDR2 as YSYEKL. The CDR3 length is 14 residues. The CDR3 region has the DNA TGCGCCAGCAGCCACCCTGGAAAGGGTCAGCCCCAGCATTTT. Protein product: CASSHPGKGQPQHF.

A single count supports this clonotype. This chain connects TRBV12-1 to TRBJ2-1; the table's D call, TRBD2, was not checked against the DNA. TRBV12-1 is noted as a pseudogene. The CDR3 runs 15 residues. For the CDR3, the DNA is TGTGCCAGCAGCTCCCTAGCGGGAGTTCACAATGAGCAGTTCTTC. Translated, it gives CASSSLAGVHNEQFF.

In its sample, this clonotype was seen once. The gene calls are TRBV21-1 and TRBJ2-7. TRBV21-1 corresponds to a pseudogene. CDR3 length equals 15 residues. In nucleotides, the CDR3 is TGTGCCAGCAGCAAAGGCCGACATTGCGCCAACGAGCAGTACTTC. Residues: CASSKGRHCANEQYF.

This chain joins TRBV20-1 and TRBJ2-1; D unclear. Trimming left V 1 base short and J 6 bases short, with 13 bases between. CDR1 DFQATT and CDR2 SNEGSKA come from the germline V gene (reference sequence). This CDR3 is 14 amino acids long. The CDR3 DNA follows: TGCAGTGCTAGAGTCTTACGGCTAGGCAATGAGCAGTTCTTC. Its translation: CSARVLRLGNEQFF.

DNA of the CDR3: TGTGCCAGCAGTTTGGGTGAGTGGGGGCCCCAGGGGAACACTGAAGCTTTCTTT. Protein product: CASSLGEWGPQGNTEAFF. The chain is built from TRBV12-3 or TRBV12-4 and TRBJ1-1; D may be TRBD1 (6 bases). With 3 bases removed from V and 1 base from J, the gap between germline ends came to 21 bases. CDR3 length: 18 amino acids.

The sample holds one count of this clonotype. The genes are TRBV4-1 and TRBJ1-4; 7 bases match TRBD1. V shed 6 bases, J shed 4 bases, and the junction held 5 bases outside the gene matches. Germline V lookup: CDR1 MGHRA, CDR2 YSYEKL. The CDR3 loop spans 14 amino acids. The DNA of the CDR3 is TGCGCCAGCAGGACGGGACAGCATAATGAAAAACTGTTTTTT. Translated: CASRTGQHNEKLFF.

This chain connects TRBV12-5 to TRBJ2-1; the match to TRBD1 covers 9 bases. CDR3 length equals 15 residues. V lost 5 bases, J lost 6 bases, and 8 bases stayed unmatched. Germline CDR1 reads LGHNT; CDR2 reads FRNRAP. The CDR3 loop is CASGTRTGVINEQFF. The CDR3 coding sequence is TGTGCTAGTGGTACACGGACAGGGGTAATCAATGAGCAGTTCTTC.

J is TRBJ2-3 and V is TRBV4-3; D call uncertain. CDR3 size: 15 residues. Between the trimmed V and J ends, which lost 2 bases and 0 bases, there was a span of 9 bases. In germline, CDR1 is LGHNA, CDR2 YSLEER. CDR3 loop: CASSQRLKSTDTQYF. For the CDR3, the DNA is TGCGCCAGCAGCCAACGACTTAAAAGCACAGATACGCAGTATTTT.

This chain links TRBV5-1 with TRBJ2-3, with D maybe TRBD1 (5 bases). The CDR3 is made up of 15 amino acids. Trimming removed 6 bases from V and 2 bases from J, with 16 bases in between. From germline, CDR1 is SGHRS and CDR2 YFSETQ. CDR3: CASNQDSYYTDTQYF. In DNA form, the CDR3 reads TGCGCCAGCAACCAAGACAGCTACTACACAGATACGCAGTATTTT.

The chain recombines TRBV20-1 with TRBJ2-1, with 10 bases aligning to TRBD2. This CDR3 contains 14 residues. Per germline, CDR1 DFQATT and CDR2 SNEGSKA (reference sequence). V was pared by 6 bases and J by 5 bases, with 7 bases of the junction left unmatched. This CDR3 reads CSAPLAGVNNEQFF. CDR3 nucleotide sequence: TGCAGTGCACCCCTAGCGGGGGTGAACAATGAGCAGTTCTTC.

This clonotype was recorded once. The chain has TRBV23-1 and TRBJ1-6, with D tentatively TRBD1 (6 bases). TRBV23-1 is placed among ORFs of uncertain function. The CDR3 length is 14 residues. The V and J ends lost 4 bases and 7 bases respectively, with 11 bases between them. The CDR3: CASSLGTLNSPLHF. Written as DNA, the CDR3 is TGCGCCAGCAGTCTCGGGACACTGAATTCACCCCTCCACTTT.

The V and J genes are TRBV5-1 and TRBJ2-5, with D unclear. This CDR3 is built from 13 residues. Germline V gene data show CDR1 as SGHRS and CDR2 as YFSETQ. The V and J ends lost 4 bases and 0 bases respectively, with 7 bases between them. The CDR3 coding sequence is TGCGCCAGCAGCAACACCGACCAAGAGACCCAGTACTTC. Its protein is CASSNTDQETQYF.

The chain links TRBV7-2 to TRBJ1-2, with a weak D call TRBD1 (5 bases). The CDR3 extends over 13 amino acids. Trimming shortened V by 3 bases and J by 11 bases, and 16 bases separated the two germline ends. The germline CDR1 and CDR2 sequences are SGHTA and FQGNSA. CDR3 sequence: CASSFSGTARYTF. In DNA, the CDR3 is TGTGCCAGCAGCTTTTCAGGGACCGCCAGGTACACCTTC.

V usage is TRBV4-1 and J usage is TRBJ2-1, with TRBD2 identical over 7 bases. V was pared by 3 bases and J by 9 bases, with 8 bases of the junction left unmatched. The CDR3 is 14 amino acids. The germline V gene encodes CDR1 MGHRA and CDR2 YSYEKL. CDR3 residues: CASSQGTTTSEQFF. Here the CDR3 DNA reads TGCGCCAGCAGCCAGGGGACTACTACCAGTGAGCAGTTCTTC.

The rearrangement joins TRBV27 to TRBJ1-2; perhaps TRBD1 as D (6 bases). The V gene's germline CDR1 is MNHEY and CDR2 SMNVEV (reference sequence). This CDR3 has 13 residues. Trimming left V 6 bases short and J 0 bases short, with 8 bases between. CDR3 DNA: TGTGCCAGCAGCTACAGGGCTAACTATGGCTACACCTTC. Translating gives CASSYRANYGYTF.

The chain employs TRBV7-9 and TRBJ2-7; D is ambiguous. Germline V gives CDR1 SEHNR, CDR2 FQNEAQ (reference sequence). There are 15 residues in the CDR3. Trimming shortened V by 5 bases and J by 2 bases, and 16 bases separated the two germline ends. CDR3 residues: CASSPRQGWTYEQYF. As DNA, the CDR3 is TGTGCCAGCAGCCCCAGACAAGGGTGGACCTACGAGCAGTACTTC.

This chain joins TRBV12-3 or TRBV12-4 and TRBJ2-5; D unresolved. This CDR3 has 13 residues. Deletions cut 4 bases from V and 5 bases from J, with 11 bases between. CDR3 bases: TGTGCCAGCAGTTCCGGGCCTCGGGAGACCCAGTACTTC. Its translation: CASSSGPRETQYF.

V and J are TRBV7-9 and TRBJ2-1; D gene ambiguous. The V end was cut by 1 base, the J end by 9 bases, with 7 bases between. The germline V gene has CDR1 SEHNR and CDR2 FQNEAQ (reference sequence). This CDR3 contains 12 residues. Here the CDR3 DNA reads TGTGCCAGCAGCTTAGAATCGGGTGAGCAGTTCTTC. Amino acids: CASSLESGEQFF. Full variable domain (remainder filled in from reference TRBV7-9 and TRBJ2-1): DTGVSQNPRHKITKRGQNVTFRCDPISEHNRLYWYRQTLGQGPEFLTYFQNEAQLEKSRLLSDRFSAERPKGSFSTLEIQRTEQGDSAMYLCASSLESGEQFFGPGTRLTVL.

This clonotype has only one observation. The rearrangement joins TRBV15 to TRBJ1-6, with TRBD1 matching over 8 bases. The germline V gene encodes CDR1 LNHNV and CDR2 YYDKDF (reference sequence). Trimming took 5 bases from V and 7 from J; bases not matched to a gene: 7. This CDR3 contains 15 residues. For the CDR3, the DNA is TGTGCCACCAGCGGGACAGGTCTTAGGAATTCACCCCTCCACTTT. This translates into CATSGTGLRNSPLHF.

V is TRBV4-2 and J is TRBJ1-3; possible D gene TRBD1, 5 bases. Trimming took off 0 bases at V and 0 bases at J, with 12 bases between the two ends. Per germline, CDR1 LGHNA and CDR2 YNFKEQ. The CDR3 has 17 amino acids. CDR3 loop: CASSQDFGDSSGNTIYF. CDR3 sequence (DNA): TGTGCCAGCAGCCAAGATTTCGGGGACTCCTCTGGAAACACCATATATTTT.

This clonotype is a singleton in its sample. This chain links TRBV6-6 with TRBJ2-3; 8 bases fit TRBD2. CDR3 size: 16 residues. Germline CDR1 and CDR2: MNHNY and SVGAGI (reference sequence). V shed 2 bases and J 4 bases; nucleotides not matched to a gene: 8. The CDR3 here is CASSYPGTRRPDTQYF. The DNA of the CDR3 is TGTGCCAGCAGTTACCCCGGGACTAGGAGGCCAGATACGCAGTATTTT.

The chain is built from TRBV19 and TRBJ1-5; D gene uncertain. Trimming took 8 bases from V and 5 from J, leaving 10 bases between them. The CDR3 loop spans 12 amino acids. The germline CDR1 and CDR2 sequences are LNHDA and SQIVND (reference sequence). The CDR3 nucleotides are TGTGCCAGTGCGAAGTGGGATCAGCCCCAGCATTTT. It specifies CASAKWDQPQHF.

The chain has TRBV1 and TRBJ2-5; TRBD1 is the table's D call, not checked against the DNA. TRBV1 is annotated as a pseudogene. The CDR3 loop spans 15 amino acids. The CDR3 spells CTSSPPREHGETQYF. The CDR3 DNA reads as TGCACCAGCAGCCCGCCCCGTGAACATGGGGAGACCCAGTACTTC.

The chain has TRBV30 and TRBJ1-3, with no clear D. Trimming removed 0 bases at V and 3 bases at J, with 6 bases between. In germline, CDR1 is GTSNPN, CDR2 SVGIG (reference sequence). The CDR3 is made up of 13 amino acids. The CDR3 DNA follows: TGTGCCTGGAGTGTGACGGGTGGAAACACCATATATTTT. It translates to CAWSVTGGNTIYF.

V is TRBV4-1 and J is TRBJ2-5, with D possibly being TRBD1 or TRBD2 (5 bases each). V lost 4 bases and J lost 5, with 23 bases in between. Germline CDR1 MGHRA, CDR2 YSYEKL. This CDR3 contains 17 residues. The CDR3: CASSPITRAKGRETQYF. CDR3 nucleotide sequence: TGCGCCAGCAGCCCGATCACCCGGGCAAAGGGACGGGAGACCCAGTACTTC.